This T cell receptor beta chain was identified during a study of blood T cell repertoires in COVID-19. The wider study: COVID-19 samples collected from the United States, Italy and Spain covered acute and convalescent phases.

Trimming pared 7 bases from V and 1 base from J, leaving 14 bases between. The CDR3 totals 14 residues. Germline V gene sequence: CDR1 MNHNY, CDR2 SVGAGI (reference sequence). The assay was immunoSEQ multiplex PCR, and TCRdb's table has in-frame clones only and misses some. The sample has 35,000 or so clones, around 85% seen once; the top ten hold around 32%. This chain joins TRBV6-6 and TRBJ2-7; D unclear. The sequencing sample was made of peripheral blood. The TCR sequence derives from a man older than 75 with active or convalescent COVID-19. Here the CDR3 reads CASTQSLVSYEQYF. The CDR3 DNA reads TGTGCCAGCACCCAAAGTCTAGTTTCCTACGAGCAGTACTTC.